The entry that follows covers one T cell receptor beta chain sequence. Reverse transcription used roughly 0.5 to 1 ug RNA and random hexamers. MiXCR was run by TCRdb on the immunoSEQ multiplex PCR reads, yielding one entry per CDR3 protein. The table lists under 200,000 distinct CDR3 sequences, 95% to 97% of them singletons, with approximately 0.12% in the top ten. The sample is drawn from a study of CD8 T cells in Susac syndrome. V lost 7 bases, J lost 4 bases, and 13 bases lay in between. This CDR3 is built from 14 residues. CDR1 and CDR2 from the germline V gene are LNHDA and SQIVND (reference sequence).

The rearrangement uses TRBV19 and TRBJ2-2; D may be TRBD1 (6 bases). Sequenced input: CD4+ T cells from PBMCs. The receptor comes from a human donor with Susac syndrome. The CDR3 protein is CASKGVVGTGELFF. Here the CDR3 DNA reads TGTGCCAGTAAGGGGGTGGTCGGCACCGGGGAGCTGTTTTTT. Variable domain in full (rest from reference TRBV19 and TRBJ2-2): DGGITQSPKYLFRKEGQNVTLSCEQNLNHDAMYWYRQDPGQGLRLIYYSQIVNDFQKGDIAEGYSVSREKKESFPLTVTSAQKNPTAFYLCASKGVVGTGELFFGEGSRLTVL.